This is a list of T cell receptor beta chains from one sample in a study of blood T cell repertoires in COVID-19. The repertoire was sequenced with immunoSEQ multiplex PCR; TCRdb's copy has only in-frame clones and lacks some. The sample includes about 230,000 clones, 70% to 90% of them seen just once. The sequenced sample was peripheral blood. Source of these receptors: a man between 35 and 55 years old with acute or convalescent COVID-19. Both conserved end residues are part of each CDR3. D genes are given only for firm matches. Size tells how often a clone was seen (once, few, many) or the class of an expanded clone, and some rows leave it out.

-,TRBD2,TRBJ2-3,TRBV5-1,TGCGCCAGCAGCTTGGGGCGGGGGACTAGCACAGATACGCAGTATTTT,CASSLGRGTSTDTQYF
-,TRBD1,TRBJ1-3,TRBV28,TGTGCCAGCAGTTTTCAGGGGGCTTTTAGAAACACCATATATTTT,CASSFQGAFRNTIYF
-,-,TRBJ1-2,TRBV29-1,TGCAGCGCTCAACGGGGGGGAGAAGGGGGCTACACCTTC,CSAQRGGEGGYTF
-,TRBD1,TRBJ1-5,TRBV10-3,TGTGCCATCAGTGCGGGGACAGATAGCAATCAGCCCCAGCATTTT,CAISAGTDSNQPQHF
-,-,TRBJ2-5,TRBV5-1,TGCGCCAGCAGCTTGGAGGGGCCTGGACAAGAGACCCAGTACTTC,CASSLEGPGQETQYF
-,-,TRBJ1-1,TRBV12-3/TRBV12-4,TGTGCCAGCAGCCTTACAATGAACACTGAAGCTTTCTTT,CASSLTMNTEAFF
-,-,TRBJ2-7,TRBV5-5,TGTGCCAGCAGCTTGGAACACTCCTACGAGCAGTACTTC,CASSLEHSYEQYF
-,TRBD2,TRBJ2-4,TRBV28,TGTGCCAGCAAAGCGGGGGGGACTAAAAACATTCAGTACTTC,CASKAGGTKNIQYF
-,-,TRBJ1-2,TRBV15,TGTGCCACCAGCGGGTGGACACGTCCTAACTATGGCTACACCTTC,CATSGWTRPNYGYTF
-,TRBD2,TRBJ2-1,TRBV2,TGTGCCAGCAGTGAAGCTCGACTAGCGGGGCCCGGGTTCTTC,CASSEARLAGPGFF
-,-,TRBJ1-2,TRBV12-3/TRBV12-4,TGTGCCAGCAGTTTAGGTGGAGCTGCCTACACCTTC,CASSLGGAAYTF
once,TRBD1,TRBJ2-6,TRBV28,TGTGCCACGAACAGGGGAACCTCTGGGGCCAACGTCCTGACTTTC,CATNRGTSGANVLTF
few,-,TRBJ1-4,TRBV29-1,TGCAGCGTACAAAGGGGGGGAGCGAATGAAAAACTGTTTTTT,CSVQRGGANEKLFF
-,TRBD1,TRBJ1-2,TRBV2,TGTGCCAGCAGTGAAGCGGGACAGGGGTCTAACTATGGCTACACCTTC,CASSEAGQGSNYGYTF
-,-,TRBJ2-7,TRBV5-1,TGCGCCAGCAGCCCTGACGGGACTTCCTACGAGCAGTACTTC,CASSPDGTSYEQYF
-,TRBD1,TRBJ1-2,TRBV30,TGTGCCTGGAGGAGAGGGGGCAAGTCTAACTATGGCTACACCTTC,CAWRRGGKSNYGYTF
few,TRBD2,TRBJ2-5,TRBV6-2/TRBV6-3,TGTGCCAGCAGTTACCTAATCAGCGGGGGAAAAGAGACCCAGTACTTC,CASSYLISGGKETQYF
-,TRBD2,TRBJ2-7,TRBV5-1,TGCGCCAGCAGGCCTAGCGGGGGATGGGAGCAGTACTTC,CASRPSGGWEQYF
-,TRBD1,TRBJ2-7,TRBV5-6,TGTGCCAGCAGCCAAAAACAGGGGGCGAGAACCTACGAGCAGTACTTC,CASSQKQGARTYEQYF
once,TRBD1,TRBJ1-1,TRBV3-1/TRBV3-2,TGTGCCAGCAGATCTGACAGGGCGGGCACTGAAGCTTTCTTT,CASRSDRAGTEAFF
few,-,TRBJ1-2,TRBV2,TGTGCCAGCAGCCGAGACAGCACTAACTATGGCTACACCTTC,CASSRDSTNYGYTF
-,-,TRBJ2-7,TRBV7-2,TGTGCCAGCAGCTTCGGGACAAACACCTACGAGCAGTACTTC,CASSFGTNTYEQYF
-,-,TRBJ1-2,TRBV5-4,TGTGCCAGCAGCTTGGGCCGGGGGGGCCGCTATGGCTACACCTTC,CASSLGRGGRYGYTF
-,-,TRBJ2-1,TRBV12-3/TRBV12-4,TGTGCCAGCAGTGCAACTGCCCGAGAGCAGTTCTTC,CASSATAREQFF
-,-,TRBJ1-1,TRBV9,TGTGCCAGCAGCTTCACGGAGTCTTATGAAGCTTTCTTT,CASSFTESYEAFF
-,-,TRBJ1-6,TRBV27,TGTGCCAGCAAACCGGGACACCTATATAATTCACCCCTCCACTTT,CASKPGHLYNSPLHF
-,TRBD1,TRBJ1-1,TRBV30,TGTGCCTGGAGTGCCTGGACAGGGTACACTGAAGCTTTCTTT,CAWSAWTGYTEAFF
-,TRBD1,TRBJ1-4,TRBV13,TGTGCCAGCAGCTTCGGACAGGGGAGAGAAAAACTGTTTTTT,CASSFGQGREKLFF